One and the same sample provided the 5 T cell receptor beta chains below, sequenced in a study of blood T cell repertoires in COVID-19. Sequencing used immunoSEQ multiplex PCR; TCRdb keeps in-frame clones, though not all of them. The table records 96,000 or so clones, 85% to 95% of them present only once. Sequencing used peripheral blood. These receptors came from a man aged 55 to 70 with acute or convalescent COVID-19.

V is TRBV5-1 and J is TRBJ2-3; TRBD2 matches at 8 bases. This CDR3 comprises 15 residues. Germline V gives CDR1 SGHRS, CDR2 YFSETQ. J lost 6 bases, V lost 2 bases, and 8 bases had no gene match. DNA for the CDR3: TGCGCCAGCAGCTTAGAGGGCGGGAGGTCGGATACGCAGTATTTT. Encoded protein: CASSLEGGRSDTQYF.

The CDR3 nucleotides are TGTGCCAGTAATCGTGAGAGGAACACCGGGGAGCTGTTTTTT. Its translation is CASNRERNTGELFF. The rearrangement joins TRBV19 to TRBJ2-2; D is undetermined. Germline CDR1 LNHDA, CDR2 SQIVND (reference sequence). V was pared by 7 bases and J by 1 base, with 10 bases between. The CDR3 has 14 residues.

The chain carries TRBV7-9 and TRBJ2-7; TRBD2 matches at 13 bases. The CDR3 has 15 amino acids. Germline loops: CDR1 SEHNR, CDR2 FQNEAQ (reference sequence). V dropped 8 bases and J dropped 3; count of bases not matched to a gene: 7. CDR3 coding DNA: TGTGCCAGCGGGGAGGGGACTAGCGGGATCTACGAGCAGTACTTC. It codes for CASGEGTSGIYEQYF.

The CDR3 region is CASSLGQNNEQFF. The CDR3 DNA reads as TGTGCCAGCAGCTTAGGGCAGAACAATGAGCAGTTCTTC. The chain links TRBV7-8 to TRBJ2-1, with D unclear. The CDR3 runs to 13 residues. Per the germline V gene, CDR1 is SGHVS and CDR2 is FQNEAQ. Trimming removed 1 base at V and 5 bases at J, with 6 bases between.

The chain carries TRBV6-6 and TRBJ1-3, with a weak D call TRBD1 (6 bases). The CDR3 extends over 13 amino acids. Germline lookup yields CDR1 MNHNY and CDR2 SVGAGI (reference sequence). V gave up 7 bases and J gave up 4 bases, with 11 bases separating them. As DNA, the CDR3 is TGTGCCAGCACCCAGGGGATGGGAAACACCATATATTTT. Protein sequence: CASTQGMGNTIYF.